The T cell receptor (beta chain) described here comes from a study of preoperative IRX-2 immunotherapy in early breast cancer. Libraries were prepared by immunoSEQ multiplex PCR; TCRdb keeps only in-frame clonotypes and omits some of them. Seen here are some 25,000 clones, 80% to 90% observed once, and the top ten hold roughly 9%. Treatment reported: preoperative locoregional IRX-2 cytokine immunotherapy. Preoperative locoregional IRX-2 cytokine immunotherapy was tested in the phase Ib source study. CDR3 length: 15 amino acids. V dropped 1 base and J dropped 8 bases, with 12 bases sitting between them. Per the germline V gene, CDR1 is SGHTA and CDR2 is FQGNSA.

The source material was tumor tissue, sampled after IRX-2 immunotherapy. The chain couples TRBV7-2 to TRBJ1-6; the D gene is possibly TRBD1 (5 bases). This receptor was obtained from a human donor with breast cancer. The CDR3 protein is CASSLVQGRYSPLHF. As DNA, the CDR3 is TGTGCCAGCAGCTTAGTTCAGGGTAGATATTCACCCCTCCACTTT.